This TCR beta chain was recovered during a study of T cells in Graves' hyperthyroidism and ophthalmopathy. Overall study findings and caveats: Researchers found most expanded thyroid clonotypes above 0.001 in blood as well.

Trimming took off 4 bases at V and 7 bases at J, with 11 bases between the two ends. Germline V gene lookup returns CDR1 MDHEN and CDR2 SYDVKM. The CDR3 extends over 14 amino acids. In its sample, this clonotype was seen many times. Antigen specificity is unknown. What was amplified from RNA transcripts were TCR beta CDR3 regions. The TCR CDR3 was amplified in a first-round RT-PCR using the HTBI primer set. One entry per CDR3 protein results from TCRdb running MiXCR on the multiplex PCR reads. This sample has fewer than 650,000 distinct CDR3 sequences, with around 15% found just once. Sequencing was carried out using blood. The sequence was obtained from a woman in her 40s with Graves' hyperthyroidism. The chain recombines TRBV28 with TRBJ1-6; a weak D match, TRBD1 (6 bases). CDR3: CASSYRAGNSPLHF. In DNA, the CDR3 is TGTGCCAGCAGTTACAGGGCAGGGAATTCACCCCTCCACTTT.